In its sample, the clone carrying this TCR beta chain was seen many times. The data originate from a study of molecular identifiers for immune sequencing clone quantification. Study information: Sequencing covered four of five parts into which replicate RNA from about 21,000 or 97,000 naive CD8 cells was split.

Trimming cost V 4 bases and J 7 bases; bases outside gene matches: 7. There are 14 residues in the CDR3. Germline CDR1 is MNHEY and CDR2 is SMNVEV (reference sequence). When naive CD8 T cells were sorted, they were gated as CD8+CD4-CCR7+CD45RA+. As previously described, bulk TCR libraries were made using listed TCR primers. Using its own MiXCR run on the PCR reads, TCRdb lists one record per CDR3 protein. Of about 640,000 distinct CDR3 sequences in the sample, just under 20% were seen once. The source of this sequence is a human donor in good health. Some libraries in this study had Jurkat cell RNA spiked in. Sequenced material: naive CD8+ T cells from blood, with Jurkat cell RNA spiked in. Subset: FACS-sorted CD8+CD4-CCR7+CD45RA+ naive T cells. The V and J genes are TRBV27 and TRBJ2-7; 10 positions match TRBD2. The CDR3 bases are TGTGCCAGCAGTTCACTAGCGGGATCTTATGAGCAGTACTTC. Residues: CASSSLAGSYEQYF.